Sequencing of this TCR beta chain was carried out in a study of blood T cell repertoires in COVID-19. The CDR3 contains 15 residues. Trimming at V came to 4 bases and at J to 4 bases, leaving 2 bases not matched to a gene. Germline V gives CDR1 SGHRS, CDR2 YFSETQ. In its sample, this clone was seen once. Produced via immunoSEQ multiplex PCR; TCRdb's table is partial and in-frame only. The sample contains around 69,000 clones, roughly 80% of which appear only once. V is TRBV5-1 and J is TRBJ2-1; 13 bases are shared with TRBD2. Material for sequencing was peripheral blood. The sequence was obtained from an older woman with acute or convalescent COVID-19. CDR3 nucleotide sequence: TGCGCCAGCAGCCAGGGACTAGCGGGGTACAATGAGCAGTTCTTC. Protein sequence: CASSQGLAGYNEQFF.